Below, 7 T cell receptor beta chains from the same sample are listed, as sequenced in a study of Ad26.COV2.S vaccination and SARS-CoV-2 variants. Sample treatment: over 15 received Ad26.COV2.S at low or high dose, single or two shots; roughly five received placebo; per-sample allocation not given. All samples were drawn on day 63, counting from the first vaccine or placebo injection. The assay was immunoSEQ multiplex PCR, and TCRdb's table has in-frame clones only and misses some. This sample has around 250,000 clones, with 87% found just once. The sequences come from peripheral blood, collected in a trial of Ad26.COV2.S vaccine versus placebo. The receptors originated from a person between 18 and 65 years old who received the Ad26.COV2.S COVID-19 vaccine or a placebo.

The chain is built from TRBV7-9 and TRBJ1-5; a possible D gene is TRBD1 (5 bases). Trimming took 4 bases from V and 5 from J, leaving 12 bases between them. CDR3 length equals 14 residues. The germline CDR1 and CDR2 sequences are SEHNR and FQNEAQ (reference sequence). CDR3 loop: CASSSYPGHQPQHF. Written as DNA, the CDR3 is TGTGCCAGCAGCTCCTACCCGGGACATCAGCCCCAGCATTTT.

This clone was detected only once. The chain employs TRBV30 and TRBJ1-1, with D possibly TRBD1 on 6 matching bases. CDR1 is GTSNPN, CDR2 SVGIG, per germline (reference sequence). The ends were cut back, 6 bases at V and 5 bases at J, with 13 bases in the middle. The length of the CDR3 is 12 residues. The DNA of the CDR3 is TGTGCCTGCAAGACCAGGGGAACTGAAGCTTTCTTT. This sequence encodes CACKTRGTEAFF.

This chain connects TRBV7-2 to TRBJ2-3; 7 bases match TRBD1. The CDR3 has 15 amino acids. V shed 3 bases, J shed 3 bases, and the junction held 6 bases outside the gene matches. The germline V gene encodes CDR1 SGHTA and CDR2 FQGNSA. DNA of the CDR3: TGTGCCAGCAGCTTTAGACAGGGCCCAACAGATACGCAGTATTTT. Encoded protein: CASSFRQGPTDTQYF.

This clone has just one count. The CDR3 DNA sequence: TGTGCCATCAGTTCATCCGGGACAGTAGGCTACACCTTC. Protein sequence: CAISSSGTVGYTF. The chain recombines TRBV10-3 with TRBJ1-2, with 7 bases that match TRBD1. The J segment lost 8 bases and the V segment lost 5 bases, leaving 8 bases of the junction unmatched. Germline lookup yields CDR1 ENHRY and CDR2 SYGVKD. This CDR3 has 13 amino acids.

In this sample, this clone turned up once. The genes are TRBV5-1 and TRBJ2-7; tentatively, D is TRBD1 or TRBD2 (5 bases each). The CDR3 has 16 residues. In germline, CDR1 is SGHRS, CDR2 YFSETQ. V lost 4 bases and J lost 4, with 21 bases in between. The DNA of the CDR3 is TGCGCCAGCAGCCTTACTCCTTTAACAGGCGGGTACGAGCAGTACTTC. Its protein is CASSLTPLTGGYEQYF.

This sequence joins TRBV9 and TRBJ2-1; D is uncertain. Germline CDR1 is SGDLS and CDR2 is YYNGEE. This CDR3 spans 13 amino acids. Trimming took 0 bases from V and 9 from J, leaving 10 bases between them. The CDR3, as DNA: TGTGCCAGCAGCGTAGCTACAAGATCTGAGCAGTTCTTC. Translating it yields CASSVATRSEQFF.

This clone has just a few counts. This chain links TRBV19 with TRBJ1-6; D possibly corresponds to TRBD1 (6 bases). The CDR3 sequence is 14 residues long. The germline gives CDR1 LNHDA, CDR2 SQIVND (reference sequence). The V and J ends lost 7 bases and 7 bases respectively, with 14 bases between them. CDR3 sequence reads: CASNDGGGNSPLHF. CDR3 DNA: TGTGCCAGTAATGATGGAGGGGGGAATTCACCCCTCCACTTT.